The 18 T cell receptor beta chains below all came from one sample that was sequenced in a study of cytomegalovirus exposure and HLA in healthy donors. Primers for the PCR totalled 60 Vbeta and 13 Jbeta. Repertoires were generated with immunoSEQ multiplex PCR, while TCRdb's copy carries only in-frame clones and drops some. Of roughly 110,000 clones in the sample, 65% to 85% were seen once. Sequencing was performed on PBMCs. The source of these receptors is a male donor in good health and CMV-seropositive.

The CDR3 nucleotides are TGTGCCAGCAGCTTGGATCTAGCGGGAGGGCTATACGAGCAGTACTTC. It encodes CASSLDLAGGLYEQYF. V usage is TRBV5-6 and J usage is TRBJ2-7; TRBD2 matches at 12 bases. V trimming: 0 bases; J trimming: 4 bases; junction bases outside the gene matches: 5. CDR1 SGHDT and CDR2 YYEEEE come from the germline V gene. This CDR3 is 16 amino acids long.

The CDR3 nucleotides are TGCGCCAGCAGCCGGGGCGGGGCAGCCACCGTTAACTATGGCTACACCTTC. Translated: CASSRGGAATVNYGYTF. The chain uses TRBV4-3 and TRBJ1-2; tentative D call: TRBD1 (5 bases). V was trimmed by 4 bases and J by 1 base, leaving 19 bases between them. CDR1 is LGHNA and CDR2 is YSLEER in the germline V gene. The CDR3 consists of 17 residues.

This clone was seen once. CDR3 bases: TGTGCCAGCAGCTTAGGGCCCAGTCCCTACGAGCAGTACTTC. This translates into CASSLGPSPYEQYF. This chain connects TRBV7-2 to TRBJ2-7, with no clear D. The CDR3 runs 14 residues. V was clipped by 1 base and J by 2 bases, with 9 bases between them. Per the germline V gene, CDR1 is SGHTA and CDR2 is FQGNSA.

V is TRBV4-2 and J is TRBJ1-1, with D uncertain. The length of the CDR3 is 15 residues. Germline-derived CDR1 and CDR2 are LGHNA and YNFKEQ. Trimming took 4 bases from V and 3 from J, leaving 15 bases between them. The CDR3 bases are TGTGCCAGCAGCCGGAAACCGAGGTGGGACACTGAAGCTTTCTTT. This encodes CASSRKPRWDTEAFF.

The V gene is TRBV19, the J gene TRBJ2-7; 8 nucleotides align to TRBD2. Germline V gene sequence: CDR1 LNHDA, CDR2 SQIVND (reference sequence). The CDR3 sequence is 14 residues long. V lost 4 bases to trimming and J lost 2 bases; unmatched junction nucleotides: 4. The CDR3 region is CASSSQRGTYEQYF. The CDR3 DNA follows: TGTGCCAGTAGTAGCCAGCGGGGGACCTACGAGCAGTACTTC.

This clone appeared a few times. The chain uses TRBV2 and TRBJ2-2; perhaps TRBD1 as D (5 bases). Trimming pared 6 bases from V and 6 bases from J, leaving 17 bases between. CDR3 length: 15 amino acids. Germline V lookup: CDR1 SNHLY, CDR2 FYNNEI. CDR3 bases: TGTGCCAGCAGCGCCCGGCAGGGTCGAGCCGGGGAGCTGTTTTTT. Amino acids: CASSARQGRAGELFF.

This chain links TRBV12-5 with TRBJ2-3; weak D call: TRBD1 (6 bases). From germline, CDR1 is LGHNT and CDR2 FRNRAP. The CDR3 extends over 12 amino acids. Trimming cost V 5 bases and J 6 bases, with 9 bases left between them. The CDR3 bases are TGTGCTAGTGGTCCTAGGGGGGATACGCAGTATTTT. Translation gives CASGPRGDTQYF.

This clone was observed a few times. V usage is TRBV7-2 and J usage is TRBJ1-2; 9 bases match TRBD1. The junction had 10 bases not matched to a gene; V was cut back by 6 bases and J by 5 bases. Germline CDR1 reads SGHTA; CDR2 reads FQGNSA. The CDR3 loop spans 15 amino acids. The CDR3: CASRTGTGKTYGYTF. In DNA, the CDR3 is TGTGCCAGCAGGACCGGGACAGGGAAAACTTATGGCTACACCTTC.

The chain joins TRBV30 to TRBJ2-1; 9 nucleotides agree with TRBD1. Per germline, CDR1 GTSNPN and CDR2 SVGIG (reference sequence). The CDR3 runs to 12 residues. J was trimmed by 8 bases and V by 7 bases; bases with no gene match: 6. The DNA of the CDR3 is TGTGCCTTTGACAGGGGGACAGATGAGCAGTTCTTC. Protein sequence: CAFDRGTDEQFF.

This chain's CDR3 is CASSRTDSNQPQHF. CDR3 DNA: TGTGCCAGCAGTCGGACAGATAGCAATCAGCCCCAGCATTTT. The gene calls are TRBV6-5 and TRBJ1-5; TRBD1 is a possible D gene (6 bases). V was clipped by 5 bases and J by 0 bases, with 8 bases between them. CDR1 is MNHEY, CDR2 SVGAGI, per germline. This CDR3 region has 14 residues.

The table lists this clone with a few counts. The J gene is TRBJ1-1, the V gene TRBV7-9, with D tentatively TRBD1 (5 bases). The CDR3 runs 12 residues. V lost 5 bases, J lost 3 bases, and 7 bases lay in between. Germline V gene data show CDR1 as SEHNR and CDR2 as FQNEAQ (reference sequence). The CDR3 reads CASSPRDTEAFF. The CDR3 DNA is TGTGCCAGCAGCCCCAGGGACACTGAAGCTTTCTTT.

The rearrangement joins TRBV2 to TRBJ1-5; tentatively, D is TRBD1 (6 bases). V was pared by 6 bases and J by 0 bases, with 15 bases between. The CDR3 is made up of 16 amino acids. The V gene's germline CDR1 is SNHLY and CDR2 FYNNEI. Here the CDR3 reads CASSGVWTDSNQPQHF. The DNA for the CDR3 is TGTGCCAGCAGCGGGGTATGGACAGATAGCAATCAGCCCCAGCATTTT. Based on the CDR3 plus reference TRBV2 and TRBJ1-5, the full variable domain is EPEVTQTPSHQVTQMGQEVILRCVPISNHLYFYWYRQILGQKVEFLVSFYNNEISEKSEIFDDQFSVERPDGSNFTLKIRSTKLEDSAMYFCASSGVWTDSNQPQHFGDGTRLSIL.

This clone was detected once. CDR3 bases: TGTGCCAGCAGTCAATCCCGGGACAGGAGAAACTATGGCTACACCTTC. It specifies CASSQSRDRRNYGYTF. The V gene is TRBV27, the J gene TRBJ1-2; TRBD1 agrees at 8 bases. Looked up from germline, CDR1 is MNHEY and CDR2 is SMNVEV (reference sequence). This CDR3 region has 16 residues. The trim removed 5 bases at V and 2 bases at J, leaving 10 bases unmatched.

This clone was seen a few times. V and J are TRBV6-5 and TRBJ1-5, with TRBD1 matching over 8 bases. This CDR3 is 15 amino acids long. CDR1 and CDR2 (germline): MNHEY, SVGAGI. V trimming: 5 bases; J trimming: 1 base; junction bases outside the gene matches: 4. The CDR3, as DNA: TGTGCCAGCAGTGGGACAGGTCGAAGCAATCAGCCCCAGCATTTT. Protein product: CASSGTGRSNQPQHF.

This chain connects TRBV21-1 to TRBJ2-5; no DNA check was done on the table's D call, TRBD2. TRBV21-1 is deemed a pseudogene. This CDR3 contains 21 residues. As DNA, the CDR3 is TGTGCCAGCAGCAAAGATGCCAAGCCGGGACTAGCGGGGGGGCGGCGGGAGACCCAGTACTTC. Translating it yields CASSKDAKPGLAGGRRETQYF.

The chain carries TRBV6-6 and TRBJ2-7, with 10 bases that match TRBD2. This CDR3 comprises 15 residues. The junction had 6 bases not matched to a gene; V was cut back by 6 bases and J by 1 base. The germline CDR1 and CDR2 sequences are MNHNY and SVGAGI (reference sequence). The CDR3 spells CASRTTSGDSYEQYF. The DNA for the CDR3 is TGTGCCAGCAGAACTACTAGCGGGGATTCCTACGAGCAGTACTTC.

This clone was seen only once. The chain uses TRBV10-3 and TRBJ1-4; the D is unclear. This CDR3 is 14 amino acids long. V was pared by 0 bases and J by 8 bases, with 10 bases between. Germline assignment: CDR1 ENHRY and CDR2 SYGVKD. Here the CDR3 DNA reads TGTGCCATCAGTGAGTCCGGGTCGACGGAAAAACTGTTTTTT. It codes for CAISESGSTEKLFF.

The V and J genes are TRBV7-9 and TRBJ2-2, with no clear D. The germline V gene has CDR1 SEHNR and CDR2 FQNEAQ (reference sequence). Trimming left V 6 bases short and J 1 base short, with 6 bases between. The CDR3 contains 13 residues. This CDR3 is CASRTENTGELFF. The CDR3 DNA follows: TGTGCCAGCAGAACTGAGAACACCGGGGAGCTGTTTTTT. Using reference TRBV7-9 and TRBJ2-2 for the parts outside the CDR3, the full variable domain is DTGVSQNPRHKITKRGQNVTFRCDPISEHNRLYWYRQTLGQGPEFLTYFQNEAQLEKSRLLSDRFSAERPKGSFSTLEIQRTEQGDSAMYLCASRTENTGELFFGEGSRLTVL.